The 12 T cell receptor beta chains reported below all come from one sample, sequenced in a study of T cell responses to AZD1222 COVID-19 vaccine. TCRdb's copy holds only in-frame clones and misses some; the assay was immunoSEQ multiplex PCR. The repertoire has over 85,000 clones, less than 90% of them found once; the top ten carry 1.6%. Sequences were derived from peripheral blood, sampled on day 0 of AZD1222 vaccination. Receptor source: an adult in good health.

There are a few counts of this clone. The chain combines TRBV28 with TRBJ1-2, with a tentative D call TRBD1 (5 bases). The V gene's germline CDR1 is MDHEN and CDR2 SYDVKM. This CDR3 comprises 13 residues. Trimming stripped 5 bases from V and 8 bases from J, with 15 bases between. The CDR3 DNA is TGTGCCAGCAGTCCCTCCCCGGGGGTGGGCTACACCTTC. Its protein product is CASSPSPGVGYTF.

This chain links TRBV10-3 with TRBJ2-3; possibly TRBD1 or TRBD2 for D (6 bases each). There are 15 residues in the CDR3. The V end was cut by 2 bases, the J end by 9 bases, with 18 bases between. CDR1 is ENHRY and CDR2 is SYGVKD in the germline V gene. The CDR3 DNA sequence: TGTGCCATCAGTGAGGGGGGGCTAGCTGGACGAACGCAGTATTTT. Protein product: CAISEGGLAGRTQYF.

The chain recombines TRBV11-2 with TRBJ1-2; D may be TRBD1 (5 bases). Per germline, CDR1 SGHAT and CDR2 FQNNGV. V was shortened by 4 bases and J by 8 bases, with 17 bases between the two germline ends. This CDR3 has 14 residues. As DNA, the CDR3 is TGTGCCAGCAGCTCCGGGACTGGAGGGCGCGGCTACACCTTC. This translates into CASSSGTGGRGYTF. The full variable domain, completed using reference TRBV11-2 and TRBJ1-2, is EAGVAQSPRYKIIEKRQSVAFWCNPISGHATLYWYQQILGQGPKLLIQFQNNGVVDDSQLPKDRFSAERLKGVDSTLKIQPAKLEDSAVYLCASSSGTGGRGYTFGSGTRLTVV.

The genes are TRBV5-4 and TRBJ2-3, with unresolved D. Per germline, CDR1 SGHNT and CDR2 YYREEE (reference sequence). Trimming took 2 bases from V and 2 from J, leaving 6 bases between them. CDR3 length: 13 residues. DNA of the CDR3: TGTGCCAGCAGCTTAGAGTACACAGATACGCAGTATTTT. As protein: CASSLEYTDTQYF.

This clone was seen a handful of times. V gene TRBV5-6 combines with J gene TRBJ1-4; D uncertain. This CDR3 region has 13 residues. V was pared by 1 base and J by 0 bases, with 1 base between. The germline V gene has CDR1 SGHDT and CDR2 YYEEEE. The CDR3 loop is CASSLPTNEKLFF. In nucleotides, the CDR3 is TGTGCCAGCAGCTTGCCAACTAATGAAAAACTGTTTTTT.

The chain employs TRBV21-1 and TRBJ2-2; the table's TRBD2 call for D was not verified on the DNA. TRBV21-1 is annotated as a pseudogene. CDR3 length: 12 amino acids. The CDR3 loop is CACPRGTGELFF. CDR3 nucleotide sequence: TGTGCCTGCCCTCGGGGGACCGGGGAGCTGTTTTTT.

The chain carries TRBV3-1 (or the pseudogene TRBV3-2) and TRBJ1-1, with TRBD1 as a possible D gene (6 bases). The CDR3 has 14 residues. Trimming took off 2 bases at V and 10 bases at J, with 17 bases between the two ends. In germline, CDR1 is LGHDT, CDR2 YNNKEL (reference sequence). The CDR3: CASSQRGEGRGAFF. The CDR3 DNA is TGTGCCAGCAGCCAAAGGGGGGAGGGTCGCGGAGCTTTCTTT.

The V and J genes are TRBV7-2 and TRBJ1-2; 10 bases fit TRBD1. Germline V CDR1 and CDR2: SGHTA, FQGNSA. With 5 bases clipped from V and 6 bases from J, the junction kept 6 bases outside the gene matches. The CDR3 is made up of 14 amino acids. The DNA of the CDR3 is TGTGCCAGCAGCGCGACAGGGGGCGCAAATGGCTACACCTTC. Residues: CASSATGGANGYTF. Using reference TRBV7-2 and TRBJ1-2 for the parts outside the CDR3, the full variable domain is GAGVSQSPSNKVTEKGKDVELRCDPISGHTALYWYRQSLGQGLEFLIYFQGNSAPDKSGLPSDRFSAERTGGSVSTLTIQRTQQEDSAVYLCASSATGGANGYTFGSGTRLTVV.

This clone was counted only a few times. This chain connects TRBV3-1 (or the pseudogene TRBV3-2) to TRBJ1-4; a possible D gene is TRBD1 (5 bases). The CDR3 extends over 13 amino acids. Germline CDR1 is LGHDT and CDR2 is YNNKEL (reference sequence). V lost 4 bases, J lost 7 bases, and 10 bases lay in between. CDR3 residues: CASSRGSSEKLFF. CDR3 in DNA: TGTGCCAGCAGCCGGGGGTCGAGTGAAAAACTGTTTTTT.

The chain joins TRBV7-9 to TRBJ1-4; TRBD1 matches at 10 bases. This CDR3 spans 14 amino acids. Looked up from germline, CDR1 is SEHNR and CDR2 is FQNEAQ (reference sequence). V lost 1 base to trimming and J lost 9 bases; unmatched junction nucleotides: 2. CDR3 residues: CASSLGTGGKKLFF. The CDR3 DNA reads TGTGCCAGCAGCTTAGGGACAGGGGGAAAAAAACTGTTTTTT.

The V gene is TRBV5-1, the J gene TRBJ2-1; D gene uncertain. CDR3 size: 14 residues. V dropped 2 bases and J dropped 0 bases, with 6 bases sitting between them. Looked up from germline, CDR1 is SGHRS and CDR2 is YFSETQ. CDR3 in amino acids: CASSFGNSYNEQFF. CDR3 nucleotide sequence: TGCGCCAGCAGCTTTGGAAACTCCTACAATGAGCAGTTCTTC.

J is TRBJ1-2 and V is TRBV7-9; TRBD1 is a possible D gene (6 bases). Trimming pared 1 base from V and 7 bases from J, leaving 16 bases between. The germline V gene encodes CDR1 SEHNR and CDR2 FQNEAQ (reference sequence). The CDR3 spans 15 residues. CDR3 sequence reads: CASSLGAGARGGYTF. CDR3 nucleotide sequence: TGTGCCAGCAGCTTAGGAGCAGGGGCCCGGGGTGGCTACACCTTC.